The 21 T cell receptor beta chains presented below share a single source sample, sequenced in a study of metastatic and nonmetastatic thyroid tumors. Treatment of any kind had been given to no patient before thyroid surgery. TCRdb re-processed the PCR reads through MiXCR. Of around 29,000 clones detected, around 20% appear once; the ten largest clones hold approximately 39%. The specimen sequenced was blood. All receptors come from a female donor with papillary thyroid cancer or a benign thyroid nodule (not recorded which). Some clones in this sample may be carry-over from other donors' samples.

This clone was detected many times. This chain links TRBV7-2 with TRBJ2-2; 7 bases align to TRBD2. Germline assignment: CDR1 SGHTA and CDR2 FQGNSA. The junction had 3 bases not matched to a gene; V was cut back by 5 bases and J by 0 bases. This CDR3 has 15 residues. CDR3 sequence reads: CASSIGTTNTGELFF. CDR3 in DNA: TGTGCCAGCAGCATAGGGACTACGAACACCGGGGAGCTGTTTTTT.

Sample share makes this clone medium-sized (0.01 to 0.1%). The V call is TRBV12-3 or TRBV12-4, the J call TRBJ2-7, with D maybe TRBD1 (7 bases). V was trimmed by 6 bases and J by 6 bases, leaving 12 bases between them. This CDR3 has 12 amino acids. The CDR3 sequence is CASSDQGGEQYF. In DNA, the CDR3 is TGTGCCAGCAGCGACCAGGGGGGCGAGCAGTACTTC.

V usage is TRBV9 and J usage is TRBJ2-7; D perhaps matches TRBD2 (6 bases). Trimming shortened V by 2 bases and J by 5 bases, and 20 bases separated the two germline ends. This CDR3 spans 16 amino acids. The germline gives CDR1 SGDLS, CDR2 YYNGEE. DNA of the CDR3: TGTGCCAGCAGCGTCGTCATGGGGGGTCTACCTAACGAGCAGTACTTC. Residues: CASSVVMGGLPNEQYF.

At least ten counts were recorded for this clone. V is TRBV4-1 and J is TRBJ2-2; TRBD1 agrees at 8 bases. This CDR3 spans 19 amino acids. Germline trimming cut 1 base from V and 0 bases from J; bases unmatched to any gene: 10. Per germline, CDR1 MGHRA and CDR2 YSYEKL. CDR3 sequence: CASSQGLPGQAANTGELFF. CDR3 nucleotides: TGCGCCAGCAGCCAAGGGCTACCGGGACAGGCTGCGAACACCGGGGAGCTGTTTTTT.

This clone was observed at least ten times. The gene calls are TRBV20-1 and TRBJ1-2; D gene ambiguous. CDR3 length: 13 residues. The germline V gene encodes CDR1 DFQATT and CDR2 SNEGSKA (reference sequence). Trimming left V 3 bases short and J 0 bases short, with 8 bases between. The chain's CDR3 is CSASSDPNYGYTF. In DNA form, the CDR3 reads TGCAGTGCTAGTTCCGATCCTAACTATGGCTACACCTTC.

The rearrangement links TRBV20-1 to TRBJ1-2; D gene ambiguous. This CDR3 comprises 13 residues. Deletions cut 3 bases from V and 4 bases from J, with 12 bases between. Germline lookup yields CDR1 DFQATT and CDR2 SNEGSKA (reference sequence). The DNA for the CDR3 is TGCAGTGCTAGCCTTCTACCCGCCTATGGCTACACCTTC. It yields the protein CSASLLPAYGYTF.

The chain employs TRBV6-5 and TRBJ1-1; weak D call: TRBD1 (5 bases). In germline, CDR1 is MNHEY, CDR2 SVGAGI. Trimming removed 0 bases from V and 5 bases from J, with 10 bases in between. The CDR3 loop spans 14 amino acids. CDR3 nucleotides: TGTGCCAGCAGTTACTCGACGGGGGGAACTGAAGCTTTCTTT. Its protein product is CASSYSTGGTEAFF.

This clone was recorded at least ten times. CDR3 region: CATSDWGGQTDNEQFF. CDR3 coding DNA: TGTGCCACCAGTGATTGGGGGGGGCAGACTGACAATGAGCAGTTCTTC. The genes are TRBV24-1 and TRBJ2-1; tentatively, D is TRBD2 (7 bases). CDR3 size: 16 residues. V was cut by 2 bases and J by 5 bases, with 15 bases left in between. Germline-derived CDR1 and CDR2 are KGHDR and SFDVKD.

This clone was seen a handful of times. The rearrangement uses TRBV6-1 and TRBJ2-1; TRBD1 might be the D (5 bases). Trimming pared 7 bases from V and 8 bases from J, leaving 12 bases between. The CDR3 has 12 amino acids. The V gene's germline CDR1 is MNHNS and CDR2 SASEGT. The CDR3 reads CASTPQGYEQFF. The CDR3 coding sequence is TGTGCCAGCACCCCCCAGGGATATGAGCAGTTCTTC.

The chain carries TRBV6-1 and TRBJ2-5, with D possibly being TRBD1 (5 bases). The germline gives CDR1 MNHNS, CDR2 SASEGT. The CDR3 loop spans 16 amino acids. Trimming removed 6 bases from V and 2 bases from J, with 19 bases in between. The CDR3, as DNA: TGTGCCAGCAGGGTAGGGGCAGCCTCAAATCAAGAGACCCAGTACTTC. Its translation: CASRVGAASNQETQYF.

The table lists this clone with many counts. The chain recombines TRBV7-8 with TRBJ2-2; 8 bases are a match to TRBD2. Trimming cost V 1 base and J 3 bases; bases outside gene matches: 4. The CDR3 runs to 16 residues. The V gene's germline CDR1 is SGHVS and CDR2 FQNEAQ. The CDR3 coding sequence is TGTGCCAGCAGCTTAGGTTCTAGCGGGTACACCGGGGAGCTGTTTTTT. Translated: CASSLGSSGYTGELFF. Supplemented by reference TRBV7-8 and TRBJ2-2, the full variable domain reads GAGVSQSPRYKVAKRGQDVALRCDPISGHVSLFWYQQALGQGPEFLTYFQNEAQLDKSGLPSDRFFAERPEGSVSTLKIQRTQQEDSAVYLCASSLGSSGYTGELFFGEGSRLTVL.

This clone turned up a few times. The chain combines TRBV6-5 with TRBJ1-6, with TRBD1 matching over 10 bases. V dropped 6 bases and J dropped 7; count of bases not matched to a gene: 12. CDR1 is MNHEY, CDR2 SVGAGI, per germline. The CDR3 is made up of 17 amino acids. The CDR3 nucleotides read TGTGCCAGCAGATACGATCACTGGGACAGGGGAAATTCACCCCTCCACTTT. Amino acids: CASRYDHWDRGNSPLHF.

This clone was observed many times. The same CDR3 can be traced to other DNA sequences in this sample. V gene TRBV12-3 or TRBV12-4 combines with J gene TRBJ1-2, with TRBD1 matching 11 bases. The CDR3 sequence is 17 residues long. With 2 bases clipped from V and 7 bases from J, the junction kept 12 bases outside the gene matches. The CDR3, as DNA: TGTGCCAGCAGTTTAAAACGGACAGGGGGCTCTCGAGGTGGCTACACCTTC. Amino acid sequence: CASSLKRTGGSRGGYTF.

This clone occurred a few times. The V call is TRBV7-6, the J call TRBJ1-5; possible D gene TRBD1, 5 bases. V shed 4 bases and J shed 4 bases, with 17 bases lying between them. The CDR3 extends over 16 amino acids. The germline V gene has CDR1 SGHVS and CDR2 FNYEAQ. The chain's CDR3 is CASSSLDPRTNQPQHF. The CDR3 DNA reads TGTGCCAGCAGCTCACTGGACCCGAGGACAAATCAGCCCCAGCATTTT.

This clone was observed at least ten times. The V gene is TRBV7-3, the J gene TRBJ2-7; 9 bases map to TRBD1. Germline CDR1 SGHTA, CDR2 FQGTGA. The ends lost 0 bases at V and 6 bases at J; junction bases unmatched: 6. CDR3 length: 15 amino acids. CDR3: CASSLTGTGFSEQYF. For the CDR3, the DNA is TGTGCCAGCAGCTTAACAGGGACAGGGTTCAGCGAGCAGTACTTC.

The chain uses TRBV30 and TRBJ2-5; TRBD2 might be the D (6 bases). CDR3 length: 16 amino acids. V dropped 3 bases and J dropped 0 bases, with 17 bases sitting between them. Germline-derived CDR1 and CDR2 are GTSNPN and SVGIG (reference sequence). The CDR3 sequence is CAWSTPDAGNQETQYF. DNA of the CDR3: TGTGCCTGGAGCACCCCAGATGCGGGGAACCAAGAGACCCAGTACTTC.

This clone was observed many times. The chain couples TRBV12-3 or TRBV12-4 to TRBJ1-2, with D perhaps TRBD1 (5 bases). Between the trimmed V and J ends, which lost 6 bases and 8 bases, there was a span of 19 bases. This CDR3 region has 14 residues. CDR3 nucleotides: TGTGCCAGCAGCTTCGAGACAGTCCCGTCCGGCTACACCTTC. It is translated as CASSFETVPSGYTF.

This clone was seen at least ten times. The V and J genes are TRBV6-1 and TRBJ2-2, with 8 bases identical to TRBD1. V was clipped by 6 bases and J by 6 bases; unmatched bases: 6. CDR3 length equals 14 residues. The germline CDR1 and CDR2 sequences are MNHNS and SASEGT. For the CDR3, the DNA is TGTGCCAGCAGCCAGGGACAGGCGGCCGGGGAGCTGTTTTTT. It encodes CASSQGQAAGELFF.

Many counts were recorded for this clone. The J gene is TRBJ1-4, the V gene TRBV20-1; D call uncertain. Germline V gene sequence: CDR1 DFQATT, CDR2 SNEGSKA (reference sequence). V dropped 0 bases and J dropped 6 bases, with 8 bases sitting between them. This CDR3 comprises 13 residues. This CDR3 reads CSARDSNDEKLFF. The CDR3 DNA is TGCAGTGCTAGAGACAGTAATGATGAAAAACTGTTTTTT.

On this clone: Given a much more abundant clone one base away, this may be a read error. V usage is TRBV6-1 and J usage is TRBJ2-7; 7 bases line up with TRBD1. This CDR3 is 13 amino acids long. CDR1 is MNHNS, CDR2 SASEGT, per germline. This chain's CDR3 is CAGSLQGLNEQYF. CDR3 DNA sequence: TGTGCCGGCAGCCTACAGGGGTTGAACGAGCAGTACTTC.

This clone was picked up many times. Since a much larger clone is just one base distant, this may be a read error. Other DNA sequences in this sample translate to the same CDR3. This sequence joins TRBV10-3 and TRBJ2-6; tentative D call: TRBD1 (5 bases). The CDR3 spans 15 residues. Germline CDR1 reads ENHRY; CDR2 reads SYGVKD. CDR3 nucleotides: TGTGCCGTCAGCAGAACAGGATCTGGGGCCAACGTCCTGACTTTC. It codes for CAVSRTGSGANVLTF.